This entry is about one T cell receptor (beta chain). Some clones are missing from TCRdb's copy, which holds only in-frame ones; the method was immunoSEQ multiplex PCR. The table has some 400,000 clones, 90% seen once. The CDR3 spans 16 residues. V lost 6 bases and J 2 bases, leaving 19 bases between the germline ends. Germline V CDR1 and CDR2: SGHAT, FQNNGV. These data come from a study of blood T cell repertoires in COVID-19. This chain connects TRBV11-2 to TRBJ2-5; D call uncertain. The source is a man between 18 and 29 years old with active or convalescent COVID-19. The sample taken for sequencing was peripheral blood. The CDR3 region has the DNA TGTGCCAGCAGGTCTCTTCGTGGGCGAATACAAGAGACCCAGTACTTC. Residues: CASRSLRGRIQETQYF.